Shown below are 3 T cell receptor beta chains from a single sample sequenced in a study of T cells in Graves' hyperthyroidism and ophthalmopathy. Amplification targeted TCR beta CDR3 regions from RNA transcripts. Using the HTBI primer set, a first-round RT-PCR was run on the TCR CDR3. TCRdb re-derived calls from the multiplex PCR reads in MiXCR, one entry per CDR3 protein. The repertoire holds around 600,000 distinct CDR3 sequences, with about 14% as singletons. The sample consisted of blood. These receptors originate from a woman in her forties or fifties with Graves' ophthalmopathy.

The chain combines TRBV29-1 with TRBJ2-3; 7 bases align to TRBD2. The J segment lost 1 base and the V segment lost 5 bases, leaving 3 bases of the junction unmatched. This CDR3 is built from 13 residues. The V gene's germline CDR1 is SQVTM and CDR2 ANQGSEA. CDR3 sequence reads: CSVPLAGTDTQYF. CDR3 in DNA: TGCAGCGTTCCTCTAGCGGGCACAGATACGCAGTATTTT.

This clonotype has at least ten counts. The CDR3 loop is CSARDFRLAAPNEQYF. CDR3 nucleotide sequence: TGCAGTGCTAGAGATTTTAGACTAGCGGCCCCTAACGAGCAGTACTTC. This chain connects TRBV20-1 to TRBJ2-7, with 9 bases that match TRBD2. CDR1 and CDR2 (germline): DFQATT, SNEGSKA (reference sequence). After removal of 0 bases from V and 5 bases from J, the junction contained 11 bases not matched to a gene. There are 16 residues in the CDR3.

This clonotype came up many times. V gene TRBV9 combines with J gene TRBJ2-5, with D uncertain. V was pared by 8 bases and J by 5 bases, with 4 bases between. CDR1 and CDR2 from the germline V gene are SGDLS and YYNGEE. CDR3 length: 9 amino acids. Here the CDR3 reads CARMETQYF. CDR3 DNA: TGTGCCAGGATGGAGACCCAGTACTTC.